This TCR beta chain was obtained from a study of OX40 agonist ivuxolimab in advanced cancers. Overall study context: The dose-escalation cohort had hepatocellular carcinoma, melanoma, renal cell or head and neck cancer. Partial responses were recorded for three patients, including one with hepatocellular carcinoma and two with cutaneous melanoma.

Profiling relied on immunoSEQ multiplex PCR, and the TCRdb table lists in-frame clones only, not all of them. The sample carries roughly 24,000 clones, about 85% recorded once. The sample consisted of CD4+ or CD8+ T cells sorted from blood, taken in a trial of the OX40 agonist ivuxolimab. The receptor comes from an adult with an advanced solid tumor such as melanoma, head and neck, liver or kidney cancer.

Here the CDR3 DNA reads TGTGCCAGCAGGGGGGGCTACGAGCAGTACTTC. This sequence encodes CASRGGYEQYF. The gene calls are TRBV6-1 and TRBJ2-7, with a possible D match to TRBD2 (6 bases). The V end lost 6 bases, the J end lost 3 bases, and 6 bases lay between the germline ends. The V gene's germline CDR1 is MNHNS and CDR2 SASEGT. The CDR3 consists of 11 residues.